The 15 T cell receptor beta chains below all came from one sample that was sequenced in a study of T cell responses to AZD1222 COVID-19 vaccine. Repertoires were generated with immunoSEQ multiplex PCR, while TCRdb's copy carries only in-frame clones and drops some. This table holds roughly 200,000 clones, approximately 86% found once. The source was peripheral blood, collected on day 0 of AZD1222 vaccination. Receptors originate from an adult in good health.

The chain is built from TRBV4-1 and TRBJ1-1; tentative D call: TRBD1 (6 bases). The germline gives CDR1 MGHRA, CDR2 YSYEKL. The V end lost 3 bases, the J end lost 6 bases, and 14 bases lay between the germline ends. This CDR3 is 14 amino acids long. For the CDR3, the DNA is TGCGCCAGCAGCCAGAAACAGGGCACAGCTGAAGCTTTCTTT. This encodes CASSQKQGTAEAFF.

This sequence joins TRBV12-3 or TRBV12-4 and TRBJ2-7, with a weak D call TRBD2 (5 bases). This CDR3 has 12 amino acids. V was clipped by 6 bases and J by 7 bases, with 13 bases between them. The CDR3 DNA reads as TGTGCCAGCAGCCCAATGGGCGGGGAGCAGTACTTC. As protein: CASSPMGGEQYF.

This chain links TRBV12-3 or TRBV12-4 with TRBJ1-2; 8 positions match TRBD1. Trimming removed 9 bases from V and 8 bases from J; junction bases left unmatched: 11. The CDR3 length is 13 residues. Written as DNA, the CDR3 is TGTGCCAGTCGAGGACAGGGTCGGGGAGGCTACACCTTC. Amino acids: CASRGQGRGGYTF.

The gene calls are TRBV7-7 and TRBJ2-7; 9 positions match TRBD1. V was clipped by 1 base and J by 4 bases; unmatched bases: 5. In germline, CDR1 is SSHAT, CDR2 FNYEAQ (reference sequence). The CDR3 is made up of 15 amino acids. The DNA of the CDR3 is TGTGCCAGCAGCTTAGGAACGGGACAGGGATACGAGCAGTACTTC. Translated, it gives CASSLGTGQGYEQYF.

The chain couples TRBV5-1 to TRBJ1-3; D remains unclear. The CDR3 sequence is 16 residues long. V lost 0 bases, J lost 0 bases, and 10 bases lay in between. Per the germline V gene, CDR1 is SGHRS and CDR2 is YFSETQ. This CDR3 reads CASSLEGRRSGNTIYF. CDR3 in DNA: TGCGCCAGCAGCTTGGAAGGTCGGCGCTCTGGAAACACCATATATTTT.

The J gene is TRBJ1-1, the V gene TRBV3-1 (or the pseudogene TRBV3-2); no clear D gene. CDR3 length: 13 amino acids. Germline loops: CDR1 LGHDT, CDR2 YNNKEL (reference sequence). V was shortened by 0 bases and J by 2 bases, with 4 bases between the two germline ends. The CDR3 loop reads CASSQDLNTEAFF. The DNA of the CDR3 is TGTGCCAGCAGCCAAGATCTCAACACTGAAGCTTTCTTT.

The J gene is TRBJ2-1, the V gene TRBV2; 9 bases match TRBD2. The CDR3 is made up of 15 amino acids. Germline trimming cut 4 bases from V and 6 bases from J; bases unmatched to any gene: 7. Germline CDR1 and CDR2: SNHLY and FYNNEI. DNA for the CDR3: TGTGCCAGCAGTGTGGGGACTAGCTCCGTCAATGAGCAGTTCTTC. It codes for CASSVGTSSVNEQFF.

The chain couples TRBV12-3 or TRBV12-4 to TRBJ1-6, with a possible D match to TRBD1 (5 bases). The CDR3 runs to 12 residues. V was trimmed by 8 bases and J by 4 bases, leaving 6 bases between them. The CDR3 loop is CASGGYNSPLHF. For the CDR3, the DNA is TGTGCCAGCGGGGGTTATAATTCACCCCTCCACTTT.

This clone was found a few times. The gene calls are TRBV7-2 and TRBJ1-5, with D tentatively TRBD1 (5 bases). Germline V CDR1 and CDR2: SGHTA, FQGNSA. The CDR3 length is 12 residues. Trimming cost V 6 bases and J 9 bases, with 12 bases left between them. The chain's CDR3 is CASSLGVSPQHF. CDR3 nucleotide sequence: TGTGCCAGCAGTTTGGGGGTCTCGCCCCAGCATTTT.

CDR3 DNA sequence: TGCGCCAGCAGCCAAGATCCGGCCACCGGGGCCACCATATATTTT. Its protein is CASSQDPATGATIYF. The chain carries TRBV4-3 and TRBJ1-3; tentative D call: TRBD1 (5 bases). With 0 bases removed from V and 9 bases from J, the gap between germline ends came to 15 bases. The CDR3 extends over 15 amino acids. CDR1 is LGHNA, CDR2 YSLEER, per germline.

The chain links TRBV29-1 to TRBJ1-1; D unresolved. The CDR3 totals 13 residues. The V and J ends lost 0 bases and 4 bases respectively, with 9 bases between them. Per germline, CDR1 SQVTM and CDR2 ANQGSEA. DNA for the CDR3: TGCAGCGTTGAAGAGGGCGGGAGCACTGAAGCTTTCTTT. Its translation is CSVEEGGSTEAFF.

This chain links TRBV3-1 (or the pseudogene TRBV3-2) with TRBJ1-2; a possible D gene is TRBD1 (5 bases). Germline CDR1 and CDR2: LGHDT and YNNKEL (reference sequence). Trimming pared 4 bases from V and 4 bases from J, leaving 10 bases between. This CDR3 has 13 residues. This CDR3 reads CASSRREGYGYTF. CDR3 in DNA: TGTGCCAGCAGCCGCAGGGAGGGCTATGGCTACACCTTC.

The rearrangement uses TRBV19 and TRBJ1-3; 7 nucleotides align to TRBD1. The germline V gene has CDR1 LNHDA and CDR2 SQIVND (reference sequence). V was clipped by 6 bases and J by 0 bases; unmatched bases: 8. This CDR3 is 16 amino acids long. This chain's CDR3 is CASSSGQPASGNTIYF. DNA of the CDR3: TGTGCCAGTAGCTCGGGACAGCCAGCCTCTGGAAACACCATATATTTT.

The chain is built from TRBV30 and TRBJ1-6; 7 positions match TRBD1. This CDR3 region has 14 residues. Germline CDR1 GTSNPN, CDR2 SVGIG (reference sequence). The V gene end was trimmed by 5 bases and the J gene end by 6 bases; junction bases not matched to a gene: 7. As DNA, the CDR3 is TGTGCCTGGGGACGACAGGGTCCTAATTCACCCCTCCACTTT. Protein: CAWGRQGPNSPLHF.

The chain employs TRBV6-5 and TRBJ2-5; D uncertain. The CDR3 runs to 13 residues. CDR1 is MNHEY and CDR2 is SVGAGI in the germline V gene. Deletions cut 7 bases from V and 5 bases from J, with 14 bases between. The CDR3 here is CASTTGRVETQYF. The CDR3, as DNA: TGTGCCAGCACCACGGGTAGGGTGGAGACCCAGTACTTC.